This entry features one T cell receptor beta chain sequence. Other DNA sequences within the sample encode an identical CDR3. The repertoire was sequenced with immunoSEQ multiplex PCR; TCRdb's copy has only in-frame clones and lacks some. The sample consists of 99,000 or so clones, about four fifths of them appearing once. The sample comes from a study of control samples from healthy donors and cancer patients. The germline gives CDR1 SGHNT, CDR2 YYREEE (reference sequence). Deletions cut 4 bases from V and 4 bases from J, with 12 bases between. The CDR3 is 14 residues long. This clonotype was obtained from a man in his 60s in good health. The gene calls are TRBV5-4 and TRBJ1-3; no firm D call. The sequencing input was blood. The CDR3 is CASSPTGSGNTIYF. The CDR3 nucleotides are TGTGCCAGCAGCCCTACCGGTTCCGGAAACACCATATATTTT.